This is a list of T cell receptor beta chains from one sample in a study of T cells and Merkel cell carcinoma outcomes. Here immunoSEQ multiplex PCR was the method, and the copy in TCRdb shows in-frame clones only, minus some. In the table there are roughly 5,800 clones, approximately 77% of which are singletons. Input material: tumor tissue from Merkel cell carcinoma. The origin of the receptors is a human donor with Merkel cell carcinoma. The CDR3 runs from the conserved cysteine through the conserved F or W. D genes are given only for firm matches. Clone size is given for some rows only: seen once, a few or many times, or a class if the clone is expanded.

>-|TRBV5-1|few|TRBJ1-2
TGCGCCAGCAGCGTGGAACAGGGTAACTATGGCTACACCTTC
CASSVEQGNYGYTF
>-|TRBV29-1|once|TRBJ1-5
TGCAGCGTTGCACTATTGGATAGCAATCAGCCCCAGCATTTT
CSVALLDSNQPQHF
>-|TRBV10-3|once|TRBJ1-5
TGTGCCATCAGTGAGCACCCGGACAGTAGCAATCAGCCCCAGCATTTT
CAISEHPDSSNQPQHF
>TRBD1|TRBV28|-|TRBJ2-6
TGTGCCAGCAGTTCGAGTGAGGGGGCGCACGGGGCCAACGTCCTGACTTTC
CASSSSEGAHGANVLTF
>-|TRBV29-1|medium-sized|TRBJ1-2
TGCAGCGTTGTAGAGGGAAAAGGCTACACCTTC
CSVVEGKGYTF
>TRBD1|TRBV29-1|few|TRBJ1-3
TGCAGCGCCGCAGGGGGCAAGGCTGGAAACACCATATATTTT
CSAAGGKAGNTIYF
>-|TRBV9|-|TRBJ2-2
TGTGCCAGCAGCGTAGAGTCCCGCACCGGGGAGCTGTTTTTT
CASSVESRTGELFF
>-|TRBV15|few|TRBJ1-5
TGTGCCACCAGCAGAGATTTAGGGATCAATCAGCCCCAGCATTTT
CATSRDLGINQPQHF
>TRBD2|TRBV14|few|TRBJ2-7
TGTGCCAGCAGCCGCTCTAGCGGGACCGAGCAGTACTTC
CASSRSSGTEQYF
>-|TRBV19|few|TRBJ2-3
TGTGCCACCCGACGCGCCACAGATACGCAGTATTTT
CATRRATDTQYF
>TRBD1|TRBV5-4|-|TRBJ1-4
TGTGCCAGCAGCCCACAGGGGGGCCTAAAGGAAAAACTGTTTTTT
CASSPQGGLKEKLFF
>-|TRBV6-6|-|TRBJ2-7
TGTGCCAGCAGTTACTCAGAAGGGACACCCACCTACGAGCAGTACTTC
CASSYSEGTPTYEQYF
>-|TRBV19|-|TRBJ2-2
TGTGCCAGTAGTAGGACAGACACCGGGGAGCTGTTTTTT
CASSRTDTGELFF
>-|TRBV30|-|TRBJ2-1
TGTGTCTTGGAGGGGTCAAGTTTATACAATGAGCAGTTCTTC
CVLEGSSLYNEQFF
>-|TRBV18|-|TRBJ2-1
TGTGCCAGCTCACCACCAGGGGTCCGGCAGTTCTTC
CASSPPGVRQFF
>TRBD1|TRBV19|-|TRBJ2-5
TGTGCCAGTAGTATCCAGGACAGGGGCGAGACCCAGTACTTC
CASSIQDRGETQYF
>TRBD1|TRBV11-2|once|TRBJ2-7
TGTGCCAGCAGCCCCGTTGCAAGACAGGGTGGTTACGAGCAGTACTTC
CASSPVARQGGYEQYF
>-|TRBV7-8|-|TRBJ1-3
TGTGCCAGCAGCTTGACAGCAAGCTCTGGAAACACCATATATTTT
CASSLTASSGNTIYF
>TRBD2|TRBV7-9|-|TRBJ2-3
TGTGCCAGCAGCTTATTAAGCGGGAAGGCAGATACGCAGTATTTT
CASSLLSGKADTQYF
>-|TRBV5-1|-|TRBJ2-2
TGCGCCAGCAGCTTCGTTGGAGAATCGTACACCGGGGAGCTGTTTTTT
CASSFVGESYTGELFF
>-|TRBV9|few|TRBJ1-2
TGTGCCAGCAGCCCAGACTCGGGACCGGGCTATGGCTACACCTTC
CASSPDSGPGYGYTF
>TRBD2|TRBV6-5|-|TRBJ2-7
TGTGCCAGCAGGGGACTAGACCTCGAGCAGTACTTC
CASRGLDLEQYF
>-|TRBV4-2|few|TRBJ2-5
TGTGCCAGCAGCCACGATTTGGGTGAGGTAGGGGAGACCCAGTACTTC
CASSHDLGEVGETQYF